These 21 T cell receptor beta chains share one sample of origin, sequenced in a study of T cell changes during pregnancy in multiple sclerosis. The data were produced by immunoSEQ multiplex PCR, yet TCRdb's version contains in-frame clones alone and is incomplete. This sample has nearly 110,000 clones, with about nine tenths found just once. The material was peripheral blood, obtained after pregnancy. All receptors derive from a female donor with multiple sclerosis, enrolled in a pregnancy study.

The rearrangement uses TRBV9 and TRBJ1-3; tentative D call: TRBD1 (5 bases). Looked up from germline, CDR1 is SGDLS and CDR2 is YYNGEE. The CDR3 contains 14 residues. V lost 2 bases and J lost 1, with 7 bases in between. For the CDR3, the DNA is TGTGCCAGCAGCGTGGGGCGGTCTGGAAACACCATATATTTT. This encodes CASSVGRSGNTIYF.

This chain connects TRBV9 to TRBJ2-7; TRBD1 matches at 7 bases. The length of the CDR3 is 14 residues. Germline V gene data show CDR1 as SGDLS and CDR2 as YYNGEE. J lost 2 bases, V lost 4 bases, and 6 bases had no gene match. The DNA for the CDR3 is TGTGCCAGCAGCCCTCGACAGGGAACCTACGAGCAGTACTTC. This codes for CASSPRQGTYEQYF.

The chain employs TRBV7-9 and TRBJ1-2; D uncertain. Per the germline V gene, CDR1 is SEHNR and CDR2 is FQNEAQ (reference sequence). The CDR3 spans 13 residues. The V and J ends lost 2 bases and 8 bases respectively, with 12 bases between them. The DNA for the CDR3 is TGTGCCAGCAGCTTACTTCCGGGTGAAGGCTACACCTTC. It codes for CASSLLPGEGYTF.

CDR3 in amino acids: CASSSLFVPRNTEAFF. The CDR3 DNA is TGTGCCAGTAGCTCTCTTTTTGTCCCGCGGAACACTGAAGCTTTCTTT. The rearrangement joins TRBV19 to TRBJ1-1; D uncertain. This CDR3 has 16 residues. V was cut by 6 bases and J by 1 base, with 18 bases left in between. Germline CDR1 reads LNHDA; CDR2 reads SQIVND (reference sequence).

V is TRBV27 and J is TRBJ2-7, with D perhaps matching TRBD1 (5 bases). Trimming shortened V by 7 bases and J by 5 bases, and 12 bases separated the two germline ends. This CDR3 comprises 12 residues. CDR1 MNHEY and CDR2 SMNVEV come from the germline V gene (reference sequence). This CDR3 reads CASTSRVDEQYF. The CDR3 coding sequence is TGTGCCAGCACCTCCAGGGTCGACGAGCAGTACTTC.

The chain employs TRBV7-8 and TRBJ1-3, with unresolved D. Trimming took off 7 bases at V and 0 bases at J, with 10 bases between the two ends. In germline, CDR1 is SGHVS, CDR2 FQNEAQ. This CDR3 has 14 residues. The CDR3 coding sequence is TGTGCCAGCAAACCCTACAGCTCTGGAAACACCATATATTTT. Translated: CASKPYSSGNTIYF.

The gene calls are TRBV7-6 and TRBJ1-1; TRBD1 agrees at 8 bases. J was trimmed by 5 bases and V by 4 bases; bases with no gene match: 12. The germline V gene encodes CDR1 SGHVS and CDR2 FNYEAQ. The CDR3 consists of 16 residues. The CDR3 region has the DNA TGTGCCAGCAGCTCCCCCTTTGACAGGGGTTTGACTGAAGCTTTCTTT. Its translation is CASSSPFDRGLTEAFF.

CDR3 residues: CATSRVTGVSGANVLTF. The CDR3, as DNA: TGTGCCACCAGCAGAGTGACGGGGGTCTCTGGGGCCAACGTCCTGACTTTC. The chain combines TRBV15 with TRBJ2-6; perhaps TRBD2 as D (6 bases). CDR3 length equals 17 residues. Germline CDR1 and CDR2: LNHNV and YYDKDF (reference sequence). Trimming took 1 base from V and 0 from J, leaving 10 bases between them.

The gene calls are TRBV27 and TRBJ1-1; 7 nucleotides match TRBD1. Germline CDR1 is MNHEY and CDR2 is SMNVEV (reference sequence). The CDR3 extends over 15 amino acids. Losses at the gene ends were 5 bases for V and 2 bases for J; bases not matched to a gene: 8. The CDR3: CASSPSGTANTEAFF. CDR3 sequence (DNA): TGTGCCAGCAGTCCCTCCGGGACAGCCAACACTGAAGCTTTCTTT.

The rearrangement joins TRBV28 to TRBJ2-5, with TRBD1 as a possible D gene (5 bases). CDR3 length: 15 amino acids. Germline V gene sequence: CDR1 MDHEN, CDR2 SYDVKM. V gave up 4 bases and J gave up 4 bases, with 16 bases separating them. CDR3 DNA: TGTGCCAGCAGTTCCCGGACCTATAGGGGAGAGACCCAGTACTTC. Amino acids: CASSSRTYRGETQYF.

J is TRBJ1-6 and V is TRBV2; 9 bases agree with TRBD1. V lost 5 bases, J lost 8 bases, and 4 bases stayed unmatched. Germline CDR1 is SNHLY and CDR2 is FYNNEI. This CDR3 spans 14 amino acids. CDR3 nucleotide sequence: TGTGCCAGCAGTCCGGACAGGGGTCATTCACCCCTCCACTTT. This encodes CASSPDRGHSPLHF.

This chain joins TRBV18 and TRBJ2-2; D gene uncertain. The length of the CDR3 is 15 residues. Germline CDR1 and CDR2: KGHSH and LQKENI. With 4 bases removed from V and 1 base from J, the gap between germline ends came to 10 bases. The CDR3 bases are TGTGCCAGCTCACTACAGACCGTGAACACCGGGGAGCTGTTTTTT. The encoded protein is CASSLQTVNTGELFF.

V gene TRBV5-1 combines with J gene TRBJ1-1; 7 bases align to TRBD1. This CDR3 comprises 15 residues. Germline lookup yields CDR1 SGHRS and CDR2 YFSETQ. The CDR3 DNA is TGCGCAGCGCTGGGTGGGACAGAAATGAACACTGAAGCTTTCTTT. It specifies CAALGGTEMNTEAFF.

The table lists this clone with a count of one. The chain employs TRBV27 and TRBJ2-7; the match to TRBD1 covers 10 bases. CDR3 length equals 15 residues. The V and J ends lost 6 bases and 5 bases, in that order; junction bases with no gene match: 10. Per germline, CDR1 MNHEY and CDR2 SMNVEV (reference sequence). In DNA form, the CDR3 reads TGTGCCAGCAGCCCCGGGACAGGGGCCGCCCACGAGCAGTACTTC. It encodes CASSPGTGAAHEQYF.

This sequence joins TRBV2 and TRBJ1-5, with D hard to call. Germline V CDR1 and CDR2: SNHLY, FYNNEI. The V end lost 3 bases, the J end lost 0 bases, and 12 bases lay between the germline ends. CDR3 length equals 16 residues. The CDR3 coding sequence is TGTGCCAGCAGTGACTTGGAGGGTTTTAGCAATCAGCCCCAGCATTTT. Its translation: CASSDLEGFSNQPQHF.

This sequence joins TRBV7-3 and TRBJ2-2; 7 bases align to TRBD1. This CDR3 has 15 residues. Germline values: CDR1 SGHTA, CDR2 FQGTGA. Losses at the gene ends were 5 bases for V and 1 base for J; bases not matched to a gene: 4. CDR3 coding DNA: TGTGCCAGCAGCCGGGACAGTGGGAACACCGGGGAGCTGTTTTTT. As protein: CASSRDSGNTGELFF.

The V gene is TRBV9, the J gene TRBJ2-1; no clear D. Germline lookup yields CDR1 SGDLS and CDR2 YYNGEE. The CDR3 has 15 residues. Trimming left V 0 bases short and J 0 bases short, with 7 bases between. CDR3 loop: CASSVESSSYNEQFF. CDR3 DNA: TGTGCCAGCAGCGTAGAGAGTAGCTCCTACAATGAGCAGTTCTTC.

The chain carries TRBV2 and TRBJ1-3, with D uncertain. V lost 4 bases and J lost 3, with 10 bases in between. This CDR3 is 14 amino acids long. Germline values: CDR1 SNHLY, CDR2 FYNNEI. CDR3 loop: CASSGGASGNTIYF. Written as DNA, the CDR3 is TGTGCCAGCAGTGGGGGAGCCAGTGGAAACACCATATATTTT.

This clone showed up just once. V and J are TRBV5-6 and TRBJ1-2; 9 bases are shared with TRBD1. The CDR3 extends over 14 amino acids. The V and J ends lost 4 bases and 6 bases, in that order; junction bases with no gene match: 7. The germline CDR1 and CDR2 sequences are SGHDT and YYEEEE. The CDR3 loop is CASSLLDRGNGYTF. CDR3 sequence (DNA): TGTGCCAGCAGCCTGCTTGACAGGGGGAATGGCTACACCTTC.

The genes are TRBV7-8 and TRBJ2-4, with no clear D. Germline-derived CDR1 and CDR2 are SGHVS and FQNEAQ. This CDR3 spans 15 amino acids. With 0 bases removed from V and 0 bases from J, the gap between germline ends came to 6 bases. The CDR3 sequence: CASSLAAPAKNIQYF. For the CDR3, the DNA is TGTGCCAGCAGCTTAGCGGCCCCAGCCAAAAACATTCAGTACTTC.

This clone showed up just once. This sequence joins TRBV6-1 and TRBJ1-3; the D is unclear. Germline values: CDR1 MNHNS, CDR2 SASEGT. Trimming left V 11 bases short and J 3 bases short, with 5 bases between. The CDR3 extends over 10 amino acids. The CDR3 nucleotides read TGTGCCGCCGGTGGAAACACCATATATTTT. It translates to CAAGGNTIYF.